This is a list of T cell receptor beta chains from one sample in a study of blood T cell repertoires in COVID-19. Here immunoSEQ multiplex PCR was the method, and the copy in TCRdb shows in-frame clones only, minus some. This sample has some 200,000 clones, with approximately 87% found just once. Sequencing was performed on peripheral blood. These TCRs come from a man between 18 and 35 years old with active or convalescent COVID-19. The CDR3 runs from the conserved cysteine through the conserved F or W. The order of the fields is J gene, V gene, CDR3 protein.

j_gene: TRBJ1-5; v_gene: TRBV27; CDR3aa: CASSYQGGYGEAQHF
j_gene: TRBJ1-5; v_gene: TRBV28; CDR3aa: CASSLPGQHLNQPQHF
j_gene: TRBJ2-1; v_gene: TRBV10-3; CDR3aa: CAISESWTAPYNEQFF
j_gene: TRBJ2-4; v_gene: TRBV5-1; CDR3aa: CASSLGPDSRGNIQYF
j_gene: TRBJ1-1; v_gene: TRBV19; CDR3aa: CASSRGMNTEAFF
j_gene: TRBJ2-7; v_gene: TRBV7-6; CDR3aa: CASSLELAGLHYEQYF
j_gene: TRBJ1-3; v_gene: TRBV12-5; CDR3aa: CASGLGTSGTGNTIYF
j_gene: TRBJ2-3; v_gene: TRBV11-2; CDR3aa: CASSPTSGASTDTQYF
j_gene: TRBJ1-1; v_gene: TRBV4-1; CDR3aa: CASSPYRDTEAFF
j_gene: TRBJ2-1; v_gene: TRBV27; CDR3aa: CASSVVTSGGPVTNNEQFF
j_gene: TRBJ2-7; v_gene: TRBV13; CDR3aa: CASSPREGPYEQYF
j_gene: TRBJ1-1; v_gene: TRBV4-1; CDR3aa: CASSQLTGGYTEAFF
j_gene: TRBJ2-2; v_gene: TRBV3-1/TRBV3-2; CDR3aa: CASSQGQELFF
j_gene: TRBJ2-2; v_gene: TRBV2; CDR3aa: CASSPASGVTGELFF
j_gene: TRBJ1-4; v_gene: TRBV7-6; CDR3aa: CASSLVPGNNEKLFF
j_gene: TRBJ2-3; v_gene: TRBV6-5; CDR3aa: CASTGKSVGTDTQYF
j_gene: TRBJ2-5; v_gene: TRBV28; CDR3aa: CASSATGAETQYF
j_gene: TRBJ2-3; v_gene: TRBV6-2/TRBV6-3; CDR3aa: CASSYSIIRLAGLYTDTQYF
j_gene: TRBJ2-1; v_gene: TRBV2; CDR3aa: CASSEDSGTYNEQFF
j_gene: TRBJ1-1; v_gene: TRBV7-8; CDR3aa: CASSLGRGGKTEAFF
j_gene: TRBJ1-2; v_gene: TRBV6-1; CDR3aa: CASSERAGGDYGYTF
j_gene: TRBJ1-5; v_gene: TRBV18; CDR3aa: CASSKRGDRGYSNQPQHF
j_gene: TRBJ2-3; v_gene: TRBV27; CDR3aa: CASSPRTSGTDTQYF
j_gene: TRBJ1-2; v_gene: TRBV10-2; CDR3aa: CASSAGGTGRRNYGYTF
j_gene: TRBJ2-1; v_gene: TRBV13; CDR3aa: CASSPGGTSYNEQFF
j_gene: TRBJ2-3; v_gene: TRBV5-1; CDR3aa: CASSTSGTDTQYF
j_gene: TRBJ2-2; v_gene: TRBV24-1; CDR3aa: CATSDWGLAANTGELFF
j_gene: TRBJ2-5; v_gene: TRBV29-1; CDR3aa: CSVEQGRRETQYF
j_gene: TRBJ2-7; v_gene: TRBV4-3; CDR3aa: CASSQGLSGQGANYEQYF
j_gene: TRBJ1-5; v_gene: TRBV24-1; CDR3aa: CATSDSRPGPSNQPQHF
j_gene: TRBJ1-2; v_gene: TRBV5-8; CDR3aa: CASSLHLGQGYGYTF
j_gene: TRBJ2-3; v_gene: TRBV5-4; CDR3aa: CASSSSTDTQYF
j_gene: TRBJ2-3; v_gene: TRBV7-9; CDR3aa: CASSTLQGTSTDTQYF
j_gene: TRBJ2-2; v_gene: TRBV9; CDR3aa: CASSVATGSTGELFF
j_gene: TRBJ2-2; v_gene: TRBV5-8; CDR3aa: CASSYQGLGELFF
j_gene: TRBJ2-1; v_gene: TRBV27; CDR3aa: CASSYLGSDEQFF
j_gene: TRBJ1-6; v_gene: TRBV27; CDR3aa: CASSLPGNSPLHF
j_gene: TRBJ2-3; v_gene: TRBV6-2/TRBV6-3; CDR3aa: CASRPPSTDTQYF
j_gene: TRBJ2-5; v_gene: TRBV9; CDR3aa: CASSVGTSRETQYF
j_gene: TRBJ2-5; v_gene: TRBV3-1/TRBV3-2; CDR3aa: CASSPAVETQYF
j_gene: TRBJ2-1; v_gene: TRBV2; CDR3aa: CASIAAGVNNEQFF
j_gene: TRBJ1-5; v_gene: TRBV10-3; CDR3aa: CAISSRGRNNQPQHF
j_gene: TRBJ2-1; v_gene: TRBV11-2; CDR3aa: CASSLAFQDNEQFF
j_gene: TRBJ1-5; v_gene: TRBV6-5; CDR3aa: CASSLQGPGGNQPQHF
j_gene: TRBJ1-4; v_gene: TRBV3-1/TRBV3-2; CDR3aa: CASSVGTGQNEKLFF
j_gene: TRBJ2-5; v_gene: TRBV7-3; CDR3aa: CASSLNSRETQYF
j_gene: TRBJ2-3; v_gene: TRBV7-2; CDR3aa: CASSLVMTSGSGDTQYF
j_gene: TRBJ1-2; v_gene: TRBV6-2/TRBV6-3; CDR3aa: CASSRFGGQAGYTF
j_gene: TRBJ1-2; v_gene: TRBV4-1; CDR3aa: CASSQDEEYGYTF
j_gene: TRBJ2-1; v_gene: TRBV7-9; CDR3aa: CASSFRQHNEQFF
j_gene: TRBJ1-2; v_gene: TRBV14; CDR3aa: CASSQGQNYGYTF
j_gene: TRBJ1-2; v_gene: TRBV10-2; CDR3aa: CASIGTAGYGYTF
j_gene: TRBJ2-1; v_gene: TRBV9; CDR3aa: CASSVAPGSYNEQFF
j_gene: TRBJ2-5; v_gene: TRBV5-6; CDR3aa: CASSFRSGQGGQETQYF
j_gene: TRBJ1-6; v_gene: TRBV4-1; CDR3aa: CASSLDRVQGSPLHF
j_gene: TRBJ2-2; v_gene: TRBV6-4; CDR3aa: CASSEASMNTGELFF
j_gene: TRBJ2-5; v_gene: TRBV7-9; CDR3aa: CASSLLTVLAGVRETQYF